This is a list of T cell receptor beta chains from one sample in a study of cytomegalovirus exposure and HLA in healthy donors. Only in-frame clones appear in the TCRdb table, and some are missing; sequencing was by immunoSEQ multiplex PCR. The sample consists of fewer than 200,000 clones, 75% to 90% of them appearing once. The material sequenced was PBMCs. These receptors came from a woman between 45 and 60 years old in good health and CMV-seropositive. The CDR3 runs from the conserved cysteine through the conserved F or W.

v_gene: TRBV7-2
CDR3aa: CASSLSGGGQPQHF

v_gene: TRBV4-2
CDR3aa: CASSPTSLTARGELFF

v_gene: TRBV6-5
CDR3aa: CASSARWGDEQFF

v_gene: TRBV7-2
CDR3aa: CASSLVGVQGQGNTIYF

v_gene: TRBV7-9
CDR3aa: CSSSLSAWGTGFHEQYF

v_gene: TRBV29-1
CDR3aa: CSAEAGDFSYEQYF

v_gene: TRBV19
CDR3aa: CASQGGRTEAFF

v_gene: TRBV7-9
CDR3aa: CASSGGSYEQYF

v_gene: TRBV7-6
CDR3aa: CASSLEGTGGINQPQHF

v_gene: TRBV4-2
CDR3aa: CASSQVVGVDTQYF

v_gene: TRBV2
CDR3aa: CASSKDHRGDIEAFF

v_gene: TRBV27
CDR3aa: CASSTTGGLWREQYF

v_gene: TRBV7-2
CDR3aa: CASSLVFGQVIQFF

v_gene: TRBV6-6
CDR3aa: CASGGGGSQETQYF

v_gene: TRBV5-4
CDR3aa: CASTPLAGGRSTDTQYF

v_gene: TRBV19
CDR3aa: CASSIATGYYGYTF

v_gene: TRBV7-3
CDR3aa: CASSLTQGATDTQYF

v_gene: TRBV2
CDR3aa: CASSARTSRAYEQYF

v_gene: TRBV5-4
CDR3aa: CASSFSGSYEQYF

v_gene: TRBV28
CDR3aa: CATVGGASQPQHF

v_gene: TRBV6-6
CDR3aa: CASSYSASGTPGTQYF

v_gene: TRBV5-1
CDR3aa: CASSLQGIPGEQYF

v_gene: TRBV27
CDR3aa: CASSLLADNEQFF

v_gene: TRBV27
CDR3aa: CASTPWEGTGELFF

v_gene: TRBV11-3
CDR3aa: CASSLTSGNEQFF

v_gene: TRBV9
CDR3aa: CASSPMQGGDEQFF

v_gene: TRBV5-1
CDR3aa: CASATSGSANEQFF

v_gene: TRBV2
CDR3aa: CASSESFGQGAYQPQHF

v_gene: TRBV2
CDR3aa: CASSATGAITDTQYF

v_gene: TRBV7-9
CDR3aa: CASSFQRDTGGYTF

v_gene: TRBV7-9
CDR3aa: CASSLGQGLMDSPLHF

v_gene: TRBV7-2
CDR3aa: CASSFRLAGVSDTQYF

v_gene: TRBV7-9
CDR3aa: CSSSLVGQINTEAFF

v_gene: TRBV30
CDR3aa: CAWSVLGNTEAFF

v_gene: TRBV7-9
CDR3aa: CASSILRRQGSWTEAFF

v_gene: TRBV10-3
CDR3aa: CAISESGSGGRTDTQYF

v_gene: TRBV6-1
CDR3aa: CASSGALDSWGEKLFF

v_gene: TRBV15
CDR3aa: CATSRGTRYEETQYF

v_gene: TRBV2
CDR3aa: CASNQDSNQPQHF

v_gene: TRBV6-5
CDR3aa: CASSYSSDTGELFF

v_gene: TRBV5-6
CDR3aa: CASSLVLVTNYGYTF

v_gene: TRBV19
CDR3aa: CASSIDTQGRKLFF

v_gene: TRBV28
CDR3aa: CASSLPRGNQPQHF

v_gene: TRBV25-1
CDR3aa: CASTPQGAGEQYF

v_gene: TRBV7-9
CDR3aa: CASSGQGLPNTEAFF

v_gene: TRBV7-2
CDR3aa: CASSQGGFHWETQYF

v_gene: TRBV5-5
CDR3aa: CASSFITGSNQPQHF

v_gene: TRBV19
CDR3aa: CASRRTDRDQPQHF

v_gene: TRBV5-6
CDR3aa: CASSLAIGSTDTQYF

v_gene: TRBV5-1
CDR3aa: CASSLLLAGGKAGDTQYF

v_gene: TRBV29-1
CDR3aa: CSVDLGNNEQFF

v_gene: TRBV4-1
CDR3aa: CASRRGMSTEAFF

v_gene: TRBV5-4
CDR3aa: CASSLGTSGNYEQYF

v_gene: TRBV28
CDR3aa: CASSFPTGGATDTQYF

v_gene: TRBV7-3
CDR3aa: CASSRKGGQVNTEAFF